A single sample gave rise to the 28 T cell receptor beta chains below, sequenced in a study of vaccination effects on CD4 cells after COVID-19 (dated by TCRdb to between 2021 and 2024). Libraries were built with the immunoSEQ multiplex PCR assay. The source is immuneACCESS, and TCRdb retained only in-frame sequences with V and J called. Part of the clones is not carried over; for the studies checked, unresolved V genes explain less than half of this, and the remainder is unexplained. Counted in this sample were roughly 25,000 clones; roughly 80% of them appeared once. The ten largest clones represent roughly 8% of the sample. No antigen has been identified for these receptors. In the ViraFEST assay, PBMC were stimulated with viral peptide pools, and TCR sequencing was then used to find antigen-specific CD4+ T cell clonotypes based on their expansion. After about 9 days of culture, CD4+ T cells were isolated with the EasySep CD4+ T cell isolation kit. Each participant got two doses of an mRNA SARS-CoV-2 vaccine, either BNT162b2 or mRNA-1273.

The sample consisted of CD4+ T cells from PBMCs cultured with SARS-CoV-2 spike peptides, taken after COVID-19 vaccination. Per the publication, the cell subset or site label means: SARS-CoV-2 spike overlapping peptide pool stimulation. The receptors shown here come from a human donor who received a COVID-19 vaccine.

The chain joins TRBV6-5 to TRBJ2-7; possible D gene TRBD1, 7 bases. The CDR3 is made up of 15 amino acids. Per the germline V gene, CDR1 is MNHEY and CDR2 is SVGAGI. Trimming shortened V by 7 bases and J by 7 bases, and 23 bases separated the two germline ends. CDR3 DNA: TGTGCCAGCAAGGGTGGCTCGACAGGGAGGTTAGAGCAGTACTTC. It translates to CASKGGSTGRLEQYF.

The chain uses TRBV19 and TRBJ2-2; weak D call: TRBD1 (5 bases). The CDR3 has 14 residues. Trimming removed 7 bases from V and 3 bases from J, with 12 bases in between. In germline, CDR1 is LNHDA, CDR2 SQIVND (reference sequence). CDR3 coding DNA: TGTGCCAGTAATCAGGCACAGGACACCGGGGAGCTGTTTTTT. Amino acid sequence: CASNQAQDTGELFF.

V usage is TRBV5-4 and J usage is TRBJ2-3; D is uncertain. CDR3 length: 15 residues. Trimming removed 3 bases at V and 0 bases at J, with 11 bases between. The germline gives CDR1 SGHNT, CDR2 YYREEE (reference sequence). The CDR3 reads CASSSQMTSTDTQYF. The DNA for the CDR3 is TGTGCCAGCAGCTCGCAAATGACTAGCACAGATACGCAGTATTTT.

A single count supports this clone. The chain couples TRBV5-6 to TRBJ1-2, with D tentatively TRBD1 (5 bases). Trimming pared 1 base from V and 4 bases from J, leaving 11 bases between. This CDR3 is built from 14 residues. Germline V lookup: CDR1 SGHDT, CDR2 YYEEEE. CDR3: CASSLNGAGYGYTF. The CDR3 DNA follows: TGTGCCAGCAGCTTGAACGGGGCAGGCTATGGCTACACCTTC.

This clone was observed once. The rearrangement links TRBV6-5 to TRBJ1-1, with a possible D match to TRBD1 (5 bases). CDR1 is MNHEY, CDR2 SVGAGI, per germline. This CDR3 comprises 13 residues. With 8 bases removed from V and 1 base from J, the gap between germline ends came to 11 bases. Here the CDR3 reads CASPNGQNTEAFF. The CDR3 nucleotides are TGTGCCAGCCCTAACGGACAGAACACTGAAGCTTTCTTT.

This clone appeared a single time. This rearrangement joins TRBV27 to TRBJ2-1, with 9 bases identical to TRBD1. J lost 0 bases, V lost 5 bases, and 2 bases had no gene match. Germline values: CDR1 MNHEY, CDR2 SMNVEV (reference sequence). CDR3 length equals 15 residues. In DNA, the CDR3 is TGTGCCAGCAGTCGACAGGGGGTCTCCTACAATGAGCAGTTCTTC. It translates to CASSRQGVSYNEQFF.

The chain combines TRBV6-1 with TRBJ1-1; possibly TRBD1 for D (5 bases). The germline gives CDR1 MNHNS, CDR2 SASEGT. The CDR3 loop spans 17 amino acids. The V and J ends lost 3 bases and 0 bases respectively, with 17 bases between them. CDR3 sequence: CASSEGRPGRVNTEAFF. For the CDR3, the DNA is TGTGCCAGCAGTGAGGGTCGTCCAGGGCGGGTGAACACTGAAGCTTTCTTT.

This clone was detected once. The V call is TRBV24-1, the J call TRBJ2-3, with D uncertain. Trimming cost V 2 bases and J 1 base, with 3 bases left between them. CDR3 length: 13 amino acids. Germline CDR1 reads KGHDR; CDR2 reads SFDVKD. The CDR3 spells CATSDWRTDTQYF. Here the CDR3 DNA reads TGTGCCACCAGTGATTGGCGCACAGATACGCAGTATTTT.

The chain uses TRBV5-1 and TRBJ2-5, with D possibly being TRBD1 or TRBD2 (5 bases each). The CDR3 has 16 residues. The V end was cut by 3 bases, the J end by 1 base, with 16 bases between. Per germline, CDR1 SGHRS and CDR2 YFSETQ. The CDR3: CASSSSGTPGQETQYF. In DNA form, the CDR3 reads TGCGCCAGCAGCTCGTCCGGGACGCCGGGCCAAGAGACCCAGTACTTC.

This clone was observed once. V is TRBV4-1 and J is TRBJ2-5; TRBD1 aligns across 11 bases. The V gene's germline CDR1 is MGHRA and CDR2 YSYEKL. The J segment lost 6 bases and the V segment lost 1 base, leaving 4 bases of the junction unmatched. This CDR3 has 15 amino acids. CDR3 nucleotide sequence: TGCGCCAGCAGCCAAGGAGGGGACAGGGGGAAGACCCAGTACTTC. Translation gives CASSQGGDRGKTQYF.

This rearrangement joins TRBV9 to TRBJ2-7, with 8 bases that match TRBD2. The CDR3 consists of 15 residues. The germline gives CDR1 SGDLS, CDR2 YYNGEE. V gave up 0 bases and J gave up 2 bases; unmatched junction bases: 4. The CDR3 loop is CASSVATGGTYEQYF. The CDR3 region has the DNA TGTGCCAGCAGCGTAGCCACGGGGGGGACCTACGAGCAGTACTTC.

This clone was recorded once. The J gene is TRBJ2-7, the V gene TRBV5-1; 7 nucleotides align to TRBD1. Unmatched junction bases numbered 6, after V lost 0 bases and J lost 3 bases. CDR1 and CDR2 from the germline V gene are SGHRS and YFSETQ. The CDR3 has 15 amino acids. The DNA of the CDR3 is TGCGCCAGCAGCTTGGGAGTGGCAGGGGGCTACGAGCAGTACTTC. Residues: CASSLGVAGGYEQYF.

The chain employs TRBV19 and TRBJ1-6; possibly TRBD1 for D (5 bases). CDR3 length equals 14 residues. The V gene's germline CDR1 is LNHDA and CDR2 SQIVND (reference sequence). V dropped 7 bases and J dropped 3 bases, with 10 bases sitting between them. For the CDR3, the DNA is TGTGCCAGTAAGGGCCAGGGCTATAATTCACCCCTCCACTTT. Encoded protein: CASKGQGYNSPLHF. Full variable domain (rest looked up from reference TRBV19 and TRBJ1-6): DGGITQSPKYLFRKEGQNVTLSCEQNLNHDAMYWYRQDPGQGLRLIYYSQIVNDFQKGDIAEGYSVSREKKESFPLTVTSAQKNPTAFYLCASKGQGYNSPLHFGNGTRLTVT.

The chain employs TRBV5-1 and TRBJ2-5; 8 bases agree with TRBD1. Germline V CDR1 and CDR2: SGHRS, YFSETQ. The J segment lost 5 bases and the V segment lost 3 bases, leaving 6 bases of the junction unmatched. The CDR3 has 14 amino acids. The CDR3 reads CASSSPGGEETQYF. The CDR3, as DNA: TGCGCCAGCAGCTCCCCAGGGGGCGAGGAGACCCAGTACTTC.

The count of this clone is one. The rearrangement uses TRBV11-2 and TRBJ1-1; D uncertain. There are 15 residues in the CDR3. Germline V lookup: CDR1 SGHAT, CDR2 FQNNGV. The germline V and J ends were trimmed by 5 bases and 4 bases, with 17 bases remaining between them. The DNA for the CDR3 is TGTGCCAGCAGCGAAATAGGCCGTTTCGGCACTGAAGCTTTCTTT. Protein sequence: CASSEIGRFGTEAFF.

This chain links TRBV5-8 with TRBJ2-1, with TRBD2 matching over 10 bases. Germline V gives CDR1 SGHTS, CDR2 YDEGEE. CDR3 size: 17 residues. Trimming at V came to 3 bases and at J to 0 bases, leaving 6 bases not matched to a gene. In DNA, the CDR3 is TGTGCCAGCAGCTCTACTAGCGGGACCAGCTCCTACAATGAGCAGTTCTTC. Protein sequence: CASSSTSGTSSYNEQFF.

In DNA form, the CDR3 reads TGTGCCAGCTCACAGGGCCATAATGAAAAACTGTTTTTT. This gives the protein CASSQGHNEKLFF. This rearrangement joins TRBV18 to TRBJ1-4; no clear D. The CDR3 extends over 13 amino acids. Trimming left V 4 bases short and J 4 bases short, with 7 bases between. In germline, CDR1 is KGHSH, CDR2 LQKENI.

J is TRBJ2-7 and V is TRBV7-2; 12 nucleotides line up with TRBD2. The V segment lost 5 bases and the J segment 2 bases; nucleotides outside the gene matches: 4. Germline CDR1 SGHTA, CDR2 FQGNSA. The length of the CDR3 is 15 residues. CDR3 nucleotides: TGTGCCAGCAGCCCTACTAGCGGGGGGCCCTACGAGCAGTACTTC. Amino acids: CASSPTSGGPYEQYF.

The chain couples TRBV6-5 to TRBJ1-1; D not resolved. Trimming removed 6 bases at V and 3 bases at J, with 5 bases between. This CDR3 has 11 residues. Germline assignment: CDR1 MNHEY and CDR2 SVGAGI. The CDR3 DNA reads TGTGCCAGCAGGCGGGACACTGAAGCTTTCTTT. Translation: CASRRDTEAFF.

The chain couples TRBV23-1 to TRBJ1-5; TRBD1 matches 7 bases. TRBV23-1 is treated as an ORF (open reading frame) with a function not yet certain. This CDR3 spans 14 amino acids. The V and J ends lost 3 bases and 4 bases, in that order; junction bases with no gene match: 3. The CDR3: CASSHKTGNQPQHF. DNA for the CDR3: TGCGCCAGCAGTCACAAGACAGGGAATCAGCCCCAGCATTTT.

The chain uses TRBV27 and TRBJ1-1; maybe TRBD1 (5 bases). V was trimmed by 5 bases and J by 3 bases, leaving 13 bases between them. The germline CDR1 and CDR2 sequences are MNHEY and SMNVEV (reference sequence). This CDR3 comprises 14 residues. CDR3 nucleotides: TGTGCCAGCAGTACCCGCCGGGGCTACACTGAAGCTTTCTTT. It translates to CASSTRRGYTEAFF.

The V and J genes are TRBV6-1 and TRBJ2-2; TRBD2 aligns across 7 bases. The CDR3 sequence is 18 residues long. V shed 4 bases and J 3 bases; nucleotides not matched to a gene: 14. CDR1 MNHNS and CDR2 SASEGT come from the germline V gene. CDR3 sequence (DNA): TGTGCCAGCAGTGGAATTAATCGACTAGCTACCCACACCGGGGAGCTGTTTTTT. This gives the protein CASSGINRLATHTGELFF.

The rearrangement uses TRBV5-1 and TRBJ2-4; no firm D call. Trimming removed 0 bases from V and 8 bases from J, with 9 bases in between. Germline lookup yields CDR1 SGHRS and CDR2 YFSETQ. CDR3 length: 13 amino acids. CDR3 in amino acids: CASSLGRRDIQYF. The CDR3 DNA sequence: TGCGCCAGCAGCTTGGGACGGAGAGACATTCAGTACTTC.

V usage is TRBV19 and J usage is TRBJ1-1; D call uncertain. Per the germline V gene, CDR1 is LNHDA and CDR2 is SQIVND (reference sequence). The CDR3 is 13 amino acids. The germline V and J ends were trimmed by 3 bases and 1 base, with 6 bases remaining between them. Here the CDR3 reads CASSIGGNTEAFF. The CDR3 DNA reads as TGTGCCAGTAGTATTGGAGGGAACACTGAAGCTTTCTTT.

This clone was counted between two and nine times. The V and J genes are TRBV7-8 and TRBJ1-2; D gene uncertain. Per germline, CDR1 SGHVS and CDR2 FQNEAQ. V was trimmed by 4 bases and J by 2 bases, leaving 20 bases between them. The CDR3 consists of 17 residues. CDR3 residues: CASSSRRQALGNYGYTF. The CDR3, as DNA: TGTGCCAGCAGCTCTCGTAGGCAGGCCTTAGGGAACTATGGCTACACCTTC.

The J gene is TRBJ1-3, the V gene TRBV30, with D tentatively TRBD1 (6 bases). Germline V CDR1 and CDR2: GTSNPN, SVGIG (reference sequence). V lost 1 base to trimming and J lost 4 bases, with 8 bases between them. The CDR3 runs 13 residues. The CDR3 DNA sequence: TGTGCCTGGAGTGGCCAGGGGGGAAACACCATATATTTT. Its translation is CAWSGQGGNTIYF.

This chain uses TRBV18 with TRBJ1-1, with 7 nucleotides matching TRBD1. The CDR3 sequence is 16 residues long. J was trimmed by 0 bases and V by 1 base; bases with no gene match: 5. From germline, CDR1 is KGHSH and CDR2 LQKENI. The CDR3, as DNA: TGTGCCAGCTCACCACTCCAGGGGGGCATGAACACTGAAGCTTTCTTT. Its translation: CASSPLQGGMNTEAFF.

CDR3 coding DNA: TGTGCCAGCAGCTTTTCCCTAACTAATGAAAAACTGTTTTTT. Translated: CASSFSLTNEKLFF. The chain carries TRBV7-8 and TRBJ1-4; D call uncertain. The CDR3 has 14 residues. Germline CDR1 SGHVS, CDR2 FQNEAQ. V dropped 3 bases and J dropped 1 base, with 6 bases sitting between them.